This TCR beta chain was sequenced for a study of T cell changes during pregnancy in multiple sclerosis (dated by TCRdb to between 2019 and 2020). Background for the entire study: In women with multiple sclerosis, the researchers looked at how the T cell repertoire shifted as pregnancy progressed.

A word on this clone: Its binding antigen is unknown. No much larger clonotype is one base removed from it; base qualities were not supplied.

Including cysteine and phenylalanine, the CDR3 has 16 amino acids. The retained sequence is limited to the CDR3, 48 bases, with the frame set at the first base. From V the trimming removes 0 bases and from J it removes 12 bases, while the gene matches leave 16 bases of the junction unaccounted for. The CDR1 and CDR2 encoded by the germline V gene are SGHRS and YFSETQ. The method behind the library was the immunoSEQ multiplex PCR assay. The table was pulled from immuneACCESS by TCRdb, which kept in-frame rearrangements only. Such tables lose some clones; where checked, under half of the loss comes from unresolved V genes, and the rest has no known cause. The sample data list 100,000 or so clones, and about 94% of these were observed just once. Under 2% of the sample comes from the top ten.

This TCR came from a female donor in good health, enrolled as a control in a pregnancy study. Recombination connected TRBV5-1 to TRBJ2-3, with 7 bases matching TRBD1. The specimen comprised peripheral blood, sampled after pregnancy. CDR3 sequence: CASSLVGEYRDRYQYF. The bases read TGCGCCAGCAGCTTGGTTGGAGAATACCGGGACAGATATCAGTATTTT.